A single sample gave rise to the 7 T cell receptor beta chains below, sequenced in a study of shared clonotypes between healthy human individuals. Only CD45RO-negative cells positively selected for CCR7 counted as naive CD8 cells, so terminally differentiated effector memory CD45RA+ cells were excluded. Profiling relied on immunoSEQ multiplex PCR, and the TCRdb table lists in-frame clones only, not all of them. The data contain approximately 1.9 million clones, 90% to 95% of them seen just once; the ten biggest clones take up about 1.6%. The specimen sequenced was naive CD8+ T cells from PBMCs. The source is a young man in good health. Some clones in this sample may be carry-over from other donors' samples.

J is TRBJ2-1 and V is TRBV7-8; 9 bases align to TRBD2. Germline V gene lookup returns CDR1 SGHVS and CDR2 FQNEAQ. The CDR3 length is 15 residues. J lost 4 bases, V lost 6 bases, and 7 bases had no gene match. The CDR3: CASSPLAGSYNEQFF. The CDR3 DNA reads TGTGCCAGCAGTCCCCTAGCGGGGTCATACAATGAGCAGTTCTTC.

The chain couples TRBV5-1 to TRBJ1-1; the D gene is possibly TRBD1 (6 bases). The V gene's germline CDR1 is SGHRS and CDR2 YFSETQ. V was cut by 3 bases and J by 4 bases, with 13 bases left in between. The CDR3 loop spans 14 amino acids. The CDR3 sequence: CASSYYRVSTEAFF. DNA of the CDR3: TGCGCCAGCAGCTATTACAGGGTTAGCACTGAAGCTTTCTTT.

The chain has TRBV2 and TRBJ2-7; perhaps TRBD1 as D (5 bases). Germline loops: CDR1 SNHLY, CDR2 FYNNEI. V lost 8 bases and J 0 bases, leaving 8 bases between the germline ends. The CDR3 is 12 amino acids. CDR3 protein: CASEGASYEQYF. The CDR3 DNA reads as TGTGCCAGCGAAGGGGCCTCCTACGAGCAGTACTTC.

V usage is TRBV7-9 and J usage is TRBJ2-7; the match to TRBD2 covers 13 bases. Unmatched junction bases numbered 4, after V lost 4 bases and J lost 1 base. Looked up from germline, CDR1 is SEHNR and CDR2 is FQNEAQ (reference sequence). The CDR3 is 16 amino acids. The CDR3 protein is CASSSGLAGRSYEQYF. The CDR3 region has the DNA TGTGCCAGCAGCTCGGGACTAGCGGGGCGTTCCTACGAGCAGTACTTC.

Note on this clone: The germline gene is not matched at one end of the junction; a read error may be the cause. The chain couples TRBV29-1 to TRBJ2-5; the D gene is possibly TRBD2 (6 bases). This CDR3 has 11 amino acids. CDR1 SQVTM and CDR2 ANQGSEA come from the germline V gene. The CDR3 DNA reads TGCAGCGTTTATGATGACGGAGGGGTGAACTTC. Translation: CSVYDDGGVNF.

The CDR3 loop reads CASSQLGGSTDTQYF. DNA of the CDR3: TGTGCCAGCAGCCAATTAGGCGGGAGCACAGATACGCAGTATTTT. V usage is TRBV16 and J usage is TRBJ2-3, with a tentative D call TRBD2 (5 bases). This CDR3 spans 15 amino acids. Trimming left V 1 base short and J 0 bases short, with 8 bases between. Germline CDR1 KGHSY, CDR2 FQNENV.

The chain carries TRBV6-6 and TRBJ1-4; D might be TRBD1 (5 bases). The CDR3 runs to 16 residues. V lost 3 bases and J lost 6, with 17 bases in between. CDR1 MNHNY and CDR2 SVGAGI come from the germline V gene (reference sequence). The CDR3 DNA is TGTGCCAGCAGTTATTTCTTTGGGGGTGGGGATGAAAAACTGTTTTTT. This gives the protein CASSYFFGGGDEKLFF.